These T cell receptor beta chains were read from a single sample in a study of T-cell reconstitution after alpha-beta-depleted transplantation in children. TCRdb recomputed calls from the PCR reads with MiXCR, one row per CDR3 protein. The profile shows 490,000 or so distinct CDR3 sequences, around 12% of them singletons. The sequences come from PBMCs from the stem cell graft donor, collected from the stem cell graft. The receptors originated from a human donor who donated a stem cell graft to a child with combined immunodeficiency. CDR3s include the opening cysteine and the closing phenylalanine or tryptophan. A D gene is named only where the DNA matches it firmly. Rows give clone size only sometimes, using once, few, many, or a class for an expanded clone.

J: TRBJ1-6; V: TRBV6-5; size: many; D: .; CDR3: CASSPGPYNSPLHF; DNA: TGTGCCAGCAGTCCCGGCCCCTATAATTCACCCCTCCACTTT
J: TRBJ2-5; V: TRBV12-3/TRBV12-4; size: many; D: TRBD1; CDR3: CASSLPGTGQETQYF; DNA: TGTGCCAGCAGTTTACCCGGGACAGGCCAAGAGACCCAGTACTTC
J: TRBJ2-3; V: TRBV12-3/TRBV12-4; size: many; D: .; CDR3: CASSALSSTDTQYF; DNA: TGTGCCAGCAGTGCCCTGTCTAGCACAGATACGCAGTATTTT
J: TRBJ2-1; V: TRBV29-1; size: many; D: .; CDR3: CSVEDWGQGNEQFF; DNA: TGCAGCGTTGAAGATTGGGGGCAGGGCAATGAGCAGTTCTTC
J: TRBJ2-1; V: TRBV5-1; size: few; D: .; CDR3: CASREGGQRFDEQFF; DNA: TGCGCCAGCAGAGAGGGGGGGCAACGTTTCGATGAGCAGTTCTTC
J: TRBJ2-1; V: TRBV18; size: few; D: TRBD2; CDR3: CASSPRTSPTFDEQFF; DNA: TGTGCCAGCTCACCGCGGACTAGCCCAACATTCGATGAGCAGTTCTTC
J: TRBJ1-4; V: TRBV4-1; size: few; D: .; CDR3: CASSQDSARAFNEKLFF; DNA: TGCGCCAGCAGCCAAGATTCCGCCAGGGCCTTTAATGAAAAACTGTTTTTT
J: TRBJ2-7; V: TRBV29-1; size: many; D: .; CDR3: CSVTGTARTYEQYF; DNA: TGCAGCGTAACCGGGACCGCGAGGACCTACGAGCAGTACTTC
J: TRBJ2-1; V: TRBV19; size: .; D: TRBD2; CDR3: CASSEGLAGGRSEQFF; DNA: TGTGCCAGTAGTGAGGGACTAGCGGGAGGTAGGAGTGAGCAGTTCTTC
J: TRBJ2-1; V: TRBV5-1; size: few; D: TRBD2; CDR3: CASSYGLAGGNSYNEQFF; DNA: TGCGCCAGCAGCTACGGACTAGCGGGAGGCAACTCCTACAATGAGCAGTTCTTC
J: TRBJ2-3; V: TRBV5-1; size: many; D: .; CDR3: CASTRGRTDTQYF; DNA: TGCGCCAGCACACGGGGGAGGACAGATACGCAGTATTTT
J: TRBJ2-1; V: TRBV5-1; size: many; D: TRBD1; CDR3: CASSSGDRGHTEQFF; DNA: TGCGCCAGCAGCAGTGGGGACAGGGGTCACACTGAGCAGTTCTTC